This entry lists 32 T cell receptor beta chains sequenced from one sample in a study of CD8+CD57+ T cells in acquired aplastic anemia. Investigators profiled TCR beta VDJ and CDR3 from genomic DNA template. TCRdb called the reads again in MiXCR, with one record for every CDR3 protein. The sample contains 300,000 or so distinct CDR3 sequences, 50% to 65% of which appear only once. In patients chosen for sequencing, flow cytometry had shown CD8+CD57+ cell expansion. The sequencing sample was made of sorted CD4+, CD8+, or CD8+CD57+ T cells (not recorded which) from PBMCs. These receptor sequences come from a human donor with aplastic anemia.

This clonotype was counted at least ten times. The chain carries TRBV5-1 and TRBJ2-1; 8 nucleotides align to TRBD1. CDR3 size: 16 residues. V was clipped by 2 bases and J by 4 bases; unmatched bases: 8. Germline V lookup: CDR1 SGHRS, CDR2 YFSETQ. CDR3 region: CASSLTPGQEYNEQFF. The CDR3 DNA sequence: TGCGCCAGCAGCTTAACACCGGGACAGGAATACAATGAGCAGTTCTTC.

V and J are TRBV25-1 and TRBJ2-7; the D gene is possibly TRBD1 (5 bases). With 8 bases removed from V and 4 bases from J, the gap between germline ends came to 27 bases. Germline-derived CDR1 and CDR2 are MGHDK and SYGVNS. The CDR3 extends over 17 amino acids. CDR3 DNA: TGTGCCAGCGGTAATCCCAGGGTGCACCCGCCGATATACGAGCAGTACTTC. It codes for CASGNPRVHPPIYEQYF.

This clonotype was seen at least ten times. This chain uses TRBV6-5 with TRBJ2-3; 12 bases match TRBD2. The CDR3 is made up of 16 amino acids. V shed 4 bases, J shed 3 bases, and the junction held 5 bases outside the gene matches. Germline V gene data show CDR1 as MNHEY and CDR2 as SVGAGI. The CDR3 region is CASSFRLAGATDTQYF. The CDR3 DNA sequence: TGTGCCAGCAGTTTCCGACTAGCGGGAGCAACAGATACGCAGTATTTT.

The V and J genes are TRBV15 and TRBJ1-1; tentative D call: TRBD1 (5 bases). In germline, CDR1 is LNHNV, CDR2 YYDKDF (reference sequence). This CDR3 is built from 17 residues. V was trimmed by 3 bases and J by 0 bases, leaving 17 bases between them. DNA of the CDR3: TGTGCCACCAGCAGCCCCTTTTTAGGACATATGAACACTGAAGCTTTCTTT. This sequence encodes CATSSPFLGHMNTEAFF.

A single count supports this clonotype. V usage is TRBV12-3 or TRBV12-4 and J usage is TRBJ2-7, with D possibly being TRBD2 (6 bases). Trimming cost V 5 bases and J 2 bases, with 16 bases left between them. The CDR3 contains 15 residues. CDR3 protein: CASSSPPRGTYEQYF. CDR3 bases: TGTGCCAGCAGTAGCCCCCCCCGCGGGACCTACGAGCAGTACTTC.

The chain is built from TRBV19 and TRBJ1-1; maybe TRBD1 (6 bases). With 5 bases removed from V and 3 bases from J, the gap between germline ends came to 13 bases. Germline V lookup: CDR1 LNHDA, CDR2 SQIVND (reference sequence). The CDR3 sequence is 14 residues long. CDR3 nucleotide sequence: TGTGCCAGTAGTGGAACAGGGTTGGACACTGAAGCTTTCTTT. Amino acids: CASSGTGLDTEAFF.

The chain combines TRBV25-1 with TRBJ1-5; D is perhaps TRBD1 (5 bases). The CDR3 length is 14 residues. Germline CDR1 and CDR2: MGHDK and SYGVNS. V lost 5 bases and J lost 4, with 12 bases in between. The chain's CDR3 is CASSFGGRNQPQHF. In DNA form, the CDR3 reads TGTGCCAGCAGTTTCGGGGGGAGAAATCAGCCCCAGCATTTT.

This clonotype was seen only a few times. The rearrangement links TRBV20-1 to TRBJ2-7, with 11 bases identical to TRBD2. CDR3 size: 14 residues. Germline V CDR1 and CDR2: DFQATT, SNEGSKA (reference sequence). J was trimmed by 7 bases and V by 3 bases; bases with no gene match: 8. CDR3 nucleotides: TGCAGTGCTAGGGTAGCGGGAGGGCCGGGGGAGCAGTACTTC. It codes for CSARVAGGPGEQYF.

This clonotype was seen only once. The chain links TRBV7-7 to TRBJ2-5; a possible D gene is TRBD2 (6 bases). Trimming pared 4 bases from V and 3 bases from J, leaving 15 bases between. Germline V CDR1 and CDR2: SSHAT, FNYEAQ (reference sequence). The CDR3 extends over 15 amino acids. CDR3 amino acids: CASSSSVAGKETQYF. DNA of the CDR3: TGTGCCAGCAGCTCCTCCGTCGCGGGAAAAGAGACCCAGTACTTC.

As to this clonotype: A much larger clone sits a single nucleotide away, making a read error possible. The chain is built from TRBV6-5 and TRBJ1-3; no definite D call. The CDR3 extends over 11 amino acids. Germline CDR1 and CDR2: MNHEY and SVGAGI. The CDR3 bases are TGTGCCAGCAAGGTCCTCAACACCGTATATTTT. Protein: CASKVLNTVYF.

The rearrangement uses TRBV2 and TRBJ2-7; 11 nucleotides align to TRBD1. With V trimmed by 3 bases and J by 6 bases, 4 bases remained unmatched. The CDR3 is made up of 14 amino acids. Germline V CDR1 and CDR2: SNHLY, FYNNEI. This CDR3 is CASSDGTGGGEQYF. As DNA, the CDR3 is TGTGCCAGCAGTGACGGGACAGGGGGAGGCGAGCAGTACTTC. Full variable domain (missing parts from reference TRBV2 and TRBJ2-7): EPEVTQTPSHQVTQMGQEVILRCVPISNHLYFYWYRQILGQKVEFLVSFYNNEISEKSEIFDDQFSVERPDGSNFTLKIRSTKLEDSAMYFCASSDGTGGGEQYFGPGTRLTVT.

The V and J genes are TRBV2 and TRBJ1-4, with 7 bases that match TRBD1. The CDR3 sequence is 14 residues long. Germline values: CDR1 SNHLY, CDR2 FYNNEI. The J segment lost 10 bases and the V segment lost 7 bases, leaving 12 bases of the junction unmatched. The CDR3, as DNA: TGTGCCAGCATCTTCACAGGGGAGTCGGGAAAACTGTTTTTT. Translated, it gives CASIFTGESGKLFF.

Comments on this clonotype: Germline and junction disagree at one end, which may indicate a read error. The chain combines TRBV29-1 with TRBJ2-2; D might be TRBD2 (6 bases). The CDR3 totals 14 residues. Germline V gene lookup returns CDR1 SQVTM and CDR2 ANQGSEA. Here the CDR3 reads CSGGGVWGTGELFF. In DNA, the CDR3 is TGCAGCGGTGGAGGGGTTTGGGGCACCGGGGAGCTATTTTTT.

This clonotype was seen many times. The J gene is TRBJ2-3, the V gene TRBV3-1, with no clear D. From germline, CDR1 is LGHDT and CDR2 YNNKEL (reference sequence). Trimming took off 4 bases at V and 0 bases at J, with 11 bases between the two ends. The CDR3 covers 15 residues. The CDR3 DNA is TGTGCCAGCAGCCTTAGTAGTCTAAGCACAGATACGCAGTATTTT. Protein sequence: CASSLSSLSTDTQYF.

This clonotype was seen repeatedly, ten times or more. The chain couples TRBV18 to TRBJ1-1; D uncertain. This CDR3 region has 14 residues. The V and J ends lost 1 base and 1 base respectively, with 7 bases between them. CDR1 and CDR2 from the germline V gene are KGHSH and LQKENI. CDR3 amino acids: CASSPQGRNTEAFF. In nucleotides, the CDR3 is TGTGCCAGCTCACCACAAGGGCGGAACACTGAAGCTTTCTTT.

This clonotype was detected only a few times. This rearrangement joins TRBV20-1 to TRBJ2-5; 7 nucleotides match TRBD2. This CDR3 spans 13 amino acids. With V trimmed by 6 bases and J by 1 base, 5 bases remained unmatched. The germline V gene encodes CDR1 DFQATT and CDR2 SNEGSKA (reference sequence). CDR3 in DNA: TGCAGTGCCGAGGGACTACTCCAAGAGACCCAGTACTTC. Translation: CSAEGLLQETQYF.

In its sample, this clonotype was seen many times. The chain employs TRBV6-1 and TRBJ2-7; D call uncertain. The CDR3 consists of 17 residues. Deletions cut 8 bases from V and 4 bases from J, with 27 bases between. The germline CDR1 and CDR2 sequences are MNHNS and SASEGT. CDR3 sequence (DNA): TGTGCCAGCGCCGAATTAGGGCTCCAAGTCTCCCCATACGAGCAGTACTTC. Its translation is CASAELGLQVSPYEQYF.

The rearrangement joins TRBV2 to TRBJ2-6, with 8 nucleotides matching TRBD1. The V gene end was trimmed by 6 bases and the J gene end by 11 bases; junction bases not matched to a gene: 6. Germline V gives CDR1 SNHLY, CDR2 FYNNEI. The CDR3 totals 13 residues. The CDR3 protein is CASRGTGAYVLTF. CDR3 sequence (DNA): TGTGCCAGCAGGGGGACAGGTGCTTACGTCCTGACTTTC.

This clonotype came up a few times. The chain recombines TRBV10-3 with TRBJ2-7, with a weak D call TRBD1 (7 bases). CDR1 and CDR2 from the germline V gene are ENHRY and SYGVKD. V gave up 9 bases and J gave up 5 bases, with 17 bases separating them. The CDR3 is 13 residues long. This CDR3 is CAINGGQLDEQYF. CDR3 nucleotides: TGTGCCATAAACGGGGGACAGCTCGACGAGCAGTACTTC.

The chain couples TRBV7-9 to TRBJ1-1; D is uncertain. Germline V gene lookup returns CDR1 SEHNR and CDR2 FQNEAQ (reference sequence). V lost 2 bases, J lost 0 bases, and 10 bases lay in between. The CDR3 sequence is 15 residues long. The CDR3 DNA reads TGTGCCAGCAGCTTATTGGCGGCCGTGAACACTGAAGCTTTCTTT. This translates into CASSLLAAVNTEAFF.

The chain is built from TRBV10-3 and TRBJ1-3, with 7 bases identical to TRBD1. The germline V gene has CDR1 ENHRY and CDR2 SYGVKD. The V gene end was trimmed by 3 bases and the J gene end by 1 base; junction bases not matched to a gene: 9. The CDR3 has 17 residues. CDR3 residues: CAISDQLDRPSGNTIYF. Here the CDR3 DNA reads TGTGCCATCAGTGATCAGTTGGACAGGCCGTCTGGAAACACCATATATTTT.

The chain is built from TRBV24-1 and TRBJ2-1; 9 nucleotides align to TRBD2. The trim removed 5 bases at V and 6 bases at J, leaving 4 bases unmatched. CDR3 length: 14 residues. CDR1 and CDR2 (germline): KGHDR, SFDVKD. CDR3 sequence (DNA): TGTGCCACCAGTGCTGGTAGCGGGAGCAATGAGCAGTTCTTC. The encoded protein is CATSAGSGSNEQFF.

The chain has TRBV24-1 and TRBJ1-4; 8 nucleotides line up with TRBD1. The trim removed 0 bases at V and 8 bases at J, leaving 13 bases unmatched. There are 18 residues in the CDR3. Germline V gene data show CDR1 as KGHDR and CDR2 as SFDVKD. The CDR3 nucleotides are TGTGCCACCAGTGATTTGCCCCACCTGACAGGGGTAAGCGAAAAACTGTTTTTT. Translated: CATSDLPHLTGVSEKLFF.

Remarks on this clonotype: Its ends do not fully match the called genes, so a read error is possible. This sequence joins TRBV10-2 and TRBJ1-5; D not certain. Germline values: CDR1 WSHSY, CDR2 SAAADI. The CDR3 runs to 13 residues. In DNA form, the CDR3 reads TGTGCCAGCGTGGAAAGCTGGTCTCAGCCCCAGCATTTT. Translating gives CASVESWSQPQHF.

J is TRBJ1-5 and V is TRBV24-1; the D is unclear. The CDR3 consists of 15 residues. Germline V lookup: CDR1 KGHDR, CDR2 SFDVKD. V was pared by 4 bases and J by 0 bases, with 9 bases between. In DNA, the CDR3 is TGTGCCACCAGTGACTCCGGCCCTAGCAATCAGCCCCAGCATTTT. It specifies CATSDSGPSNQPQHF.

There are many counts of this clonotype. This chain uses TRBV10-3 with TRBJ2-5; 8 bases map to TRBD2. The germline V gene encodes CDR1 ENHRY and CDR2 SYGVKD. The V segment lost 10 bases and the J segment 4 bases; nucleotides outside the gene matches: 8. The CDR3 spans 13 residues. CDR3 DNA sequence: TGTGCCACCCAGGTAGCGGGATCAGAGACCCAGTACTTC. Its protein product is CATQVAGSETQYF.

For this clonotype: Its ends do not fully match the called genes, so a read error is possible. The V gene is TRBV4-3, the J gene TRBJ2-1; D perhaps matches TRBD2 (6 bases). This CDR3 region has 16 residues. From germline, CDR1 is LGHNA and CDR2 YSLEER. The CDR3 loop is CASSLTPTSSYNEQLF. The CDR3 nucleotides read TGCGCCAGCAGCCTAACCCCTACTAGCTCCTACAATGAGCAGCTCTTC.

Only one count was recorded for this clonotype. The V and J genes are TRBV20-1 and TRBJ1-4; the match to TRBD1 covers 7 bases. CDR1 is DFQATT and CDR2 is SNEGSKA in the germline V gene (reference sequence). V trimming: 5 bases; J trimming: 4 bases; junction bases outside the gene matches: 7. This CDR3 has 14 residues. The CDR3 protein is CSAPGGANNEKLFF. DNA for the CDR3: TGCAGTGCTCCAGGGGGGGCCAATAATGAAAAACTGTTTTTT.

CDR3 bases: TGTGCCAGCAGCTTTAGGGGAGGGAACACTGAAGCTTTCTTT. Protein product: CASSFRGGNTEAFF. The J gene is TRBJ1-1, the V gene TRBV7-3, with D possibly being TRBD1 (5 bases). The CDR3 loop spans 14 amino acids. Germline values: CDR1 SGHTA, CDR2 FQGTGA. V was shortened by 3 bases and J by 1 base, with 9 bases between the two germline ends. Based on the CDR3 plus reference TRBV7-3 and TRBJ1-1, the full variable domain is GAGVSQTPSNKVTEKGKYVELRCDPISGHTALYWYRQSLGQGPEFLIYFQGTGAADDSGLPNDRFFAVRPEGSVSTLKIQRTERGDSAVYLCASSFRGGNTEAFFGQGTRLTVV.

This clonotype has at least ten counts. J is TRBJ1-3 and V is TRBV12-3 or TRBV12-4; D is unresolved. The germline V and J ends were trimmed by 4 bases and 1 base, with 14 bases remaining between them. CDR3 length equals 16 residues. The CDR3 loop reads CASSSRLRGSGNTIYF. The CDR3 nucleotides are TGTGCCAGCAGTTCGAGGCTTCGGGGATCTGGAAACACCATATATTTT.

The table lists this clonotype with a few counts. The V call is TRBV20-1, the J call TRBJ1-5; D not certain. The CDR3 spans 14 residues. Trimming removed 2 bases from V and 0 bases from J, with 8 bases in between. The V gene's germline CDR1 is DFQATT and CDR2 SNEGSKA (reference sequence). The CDR3 region is CSARLDHSNQPQHF. In DNA form, the CDR3 reads TGCAGTGCTAGACTTGACCATAGCAATCAGCCCCAGCATTTT.

This chain joins TRBV10-3 and TRBJ2-3; a possible D gene is TRBD2 (7 bases). The germline V gene has CDR1 ENHRY and CDR2 SYGVKD. V was shortened by 2 bases and J by 1 base, with 16 bases between the two germline ends. The CDR3 sequence is 17 residues long. For the CDR3, the DNA is TGTGCCATCAGTGAGGGGGGGGGGGGGGCGGGCACAGATACGCAGTATTTT. It codes for CAISEGGGGAGTDTQYF.